These T cell receptor beta chains were read from a single sample in a study of T cell changes during pregnancy in multiple sclerosis. Using immunoSEQ multiplex PCR, the repertoire was profiled, and TCRdb retains in-frame clones only, with some absent. In the table there are 69,000 or so clones, 90% to 95% of which are singletons. Sequenced here: CD4+ T cells from peripheral blood mononuclear cells, sampled in the third trimester of pregnancy. Every receptor here comes from a female donor in good health, enrolled as a control in a pregnancy study. CDR3s include the opening cysteine and the closing phenylalanine or tryptophan. D genes are given only for firm matches. The size entry is marked missing in some rows and otherwise reads once, few, many or a size class.

>TRBV11-3|TRBD1|TRBJ1-2|-
TGTGCCAGCAGCGTACCGGGACAGAGAACTAACGGCTACACCTTC
CASSVPGQRTNGYTF
>TRBV6-6|TRBD1|TRBJ1-4|-
TGTGCCAGCAGTCAATCCACGGACAGGGGTGAAAAACTGTTTTTT
CASSQSTDRGEKLFF
>TRBV15|TRBD1|TRBJ1-2|-
TGTGCCACCAGCAAAGACCCCTTGTCAGGGGGATCCCTCTATGGCTACACCTTC
CATSKDPLSGGSLYGYTF
>TRBV7-2|-|TRBJ1-5|-
TGTGCCAGCAGTTTTCCCCCGAATCAGCCCCAGCATTTT
CASSFPPNQPQHF
>TRBV30|TRBD1|TRBJ1-2|-
TGTGCCTGGAGTGCCGACAGGGGCGAAAACTATGGCTACACCTTC
CAWSADRGENYGYTF
>TRBV19|-|TRBJ2-6|-
TGTGCCAGTAGTCCTCTGGGACTGGTCCTGGGGGGGGCCAACGTCCTGACTTTC
CASSPLGLVLGGANVLTF
>TRBV9|-|TRBJ1-1|-
TGTGCCAGCAGCGGGGGGGTTACGAGGACTGAAGCTTTCTTT
CASSGGVTRTEAFF
>TRBV5-1|-|TRBJ1-5|once
TGCGCCAGCAGCTTGGGACAGTCAAGCAATCAGCCCCAGCATTTT
CASSLGQSSNQPQHF
>TRBV7-3|-|TRBJ1-1|-
TGTGCCAGCAGCCCCTCCCAGGGAGGCACTGAAGCTTTCTTT
CASSPSQGGTEAFF
>TRBV25-1|-|TRBJ1-2|-
TGTGCCAGCAGTGAATATGGAGGATATGCCGGCTACACCTTC
CASSEYGGYAGYTF
>TRBV7-3|TRBD1|TRBJ2-5|-
TGTGCCAGCAGCTTAACGGGACAGCAAGAGACCCAGTACTTC
CASSLTGQQETQYF
>TRBV18|-|TRBJ1-6|-
TGTGCCAGCTCACCACCCCTGGTCGGTTCACCCCTCCACTTT
CASSPPLVGSPLHF
>TRBV19|TRBD1|TRBJ1-2|-
TGTGCCAGTAGTATCGGCGGGACAGGGAGTAGTAGGGGCTATGGCTACACCTTC
CASSIGGTGSSRGYGYTF
>TRBV19|TRBD1|TRBJ1-1|few
TGTGCCAGTAGTAAGGGGGACAGGGGGAGCGCTGAAGCTTTCTTT
CASSKGDRGSAEAFF
>TRBV7-7|-|TRBJ2-5|-
TGTGCCAGCAGCGTAGAGGGGACAAACCAAGAGACCCAGTACTTC
CASSVEGTNQETQYF
>TRBV30|TRBD1|TRBJ2-1|-
TGTGCCTGGAGCCGGGACAGACAGAATGAGCAGTTCTTC
CAWSRDRQNEQFF
>TRBV6-5|-|TRBJ2-1|-
TGTGCCAGCAGTAGGGGGGGACGCTCCTACAATGAGCAGTTCTTC
CASSRGGRSYNEQFF
>TRBV7-2|-|TRBJ1-4|-
TGTGCCAGCAGCTTAAGGACAGCTAATGAAAAACTGTTTTTT
CASSLRTANEKLFF
>TRBV19|TRBD1|TRBJ1-5|-
TGTGCCAGTAGTATAGATCTGATCGGACAGGCTAGCAATCAGCCCCAGCATTTT
CASSIDLIGQASNQPQHF
>TRBV11-3|TRBD1|TRBJ1-1|-
TGTGCCAGCAGCCCTTACCGGGACAGGAACACTGAAGCTTTCTTT
CASSPYRDRNTEAFF
>TRBV30|-|TRBJ1-2|-
TGTGCTGCATCAGGGTACTATGGCTACACCTTC
CAASGYYGYTF
>TRBV5-1|TRBD1|TRBJ1-5|-
TGCGCCAGCAGCTTAGGACAGGGCGAGCAGCCCCAGCATTTT
CASSLGQGEQPQHF
>TRBV20-1|-|TRBJ2-5|-
TGCAGTGCTTGGCTCGGGTCCCAGTACTTC
CSAWLGSQYF
>TRBV19|TRBD1|TRBJ2-2|-
TGTGCCAGTAGTAAGACAGGGTGGGACACCGGGGAGCTGTTTTTT
CASSKTGWDTGELFF
>TRBV25-1|TRBD1|TRBJ1-2|-
TGTGCCAGCAGTTCCCAACAGGGGCCAGCTAACTATGGCTACACCTTC
CASSSQQGPANYGYTF
>TRBV4-1|-|TRBJ2-2|-
TGCGCCAGCAGCCAAGATCCGAGTTCCCCCAACACCGGGGAGCTGTTTTTT
CASSQDPSSPNTGELFF
>TRBV5-1|-|TRBJ1-6|-
TGCGCCAGCAGCCTCGCAGTCCGGACAGATAATAATTCACCCCTCCACTTT
CASSLAVRTDNNSPLHF
>TRBV5-1|-|TRBJ1-1|-
TGCGCCAGCAGCTTGTGGGGGGAGACTGAAGCTTTCTTT
CASSLWGETEAFF
>TRBV6-4|-|TRBJ1-2|-
TGTGCCAGCAGTGAATCGAGCGGGGTTGATGGCTACACCTTC
CASSESSGVDGYTF
>TRBV4-3|-|TRBJ1-3|-
TGCGCCAGCAGCCAAGATTCGCAGGGAAACGGAAACACCATATATTTT
CASSQDSQGNGNTIYF